The 13 T cell receptor beta chains in this list originate from one sample, sequenced in a study of cytomegalovirus exposure and HLA in healthy donors. This PCR relied on a set of 60 Vbeta primers and 13 Jbeta primers. The repertoire was sequenced with immunoSEQ multiplex PCR; TCRdb's copy has only in-frame clones and lacks some. The repertoire includes 150,000 to 200,000 clones, under 80% of them detected once, and roughly 2.5% sits in the top ten. The sample was PBMCs. The source of these receptors is a woman aged 30 to 39 in good health and CMV-seropositive.

This chain joins TRBV9 and TRBJ1-2; a weak D match, TRBD1 (6 bases). Germline CDR1 SGDLS, CDR2 YYNGEE. This CDR3 is 14 amino acids long. The V end lost 5 bases, the J end lost 1 base, and 12 bases lay between the germline ends. The CDR3 region has the DNA TGTGCCAGCAGAGGGGGTGGGGTTAACTATGGCTACACCTTC. This codes for CASRGGGVNYGYTF.

The chain is built from TRBV5-6 and TRBJ1-2; D is undetermined. CDR3 length equals 14 residues. CDR1 and CDR2 from the germline V gene are SGHDT and YYEEEE. Trimming removed 2 bases from V and 4 bases from J, with 12 bases in between. CDR3 bases: TGTGCCAGCAGCTTTCCGGGGTCCAGCTATGGCTACACCTTC. Translating gives CASSFPGSSYGYTF.

The rearrangement uses TRBV9 and TRBJ2-1, with TRBD2 matching over 8 bases. This CDR3 is built from 15 residues. Trimming at V came to 0 bases and at J to 7 bases, leaving 6 bases not matched to a gene. CDR1 is SGDLS and CDR2 is YYNGEE in the germline V gene. DNA of the CDR3: TGTGCCAGCAGCGTAGCCGGGGGGGCGGCTAATGAGCAGTTCTTC. Its translation is CASSVAGGAANEQFF.

This chain connects TRBV29-1 to TRBJ2-3; unclear D gene. The CDR3 extends over 15 amino acids. Germline assignment: CDR1 SQVTM and CDR2 ANQGSEA. The V end lost 7 bases, the J end lost 6 bases, and 23 bases lay between the germline ends. CDR3 in amino acids: CSASHVLGPRDTQYF. CDR3 DNA: TGCAGCGCCTCACACGTCCTAGGTCCCCGGGATACGCAGTATTTT.

V is TRBV19 and J is TRBJ2-1; TRBD2 aligns across 7 bases. Unmatched junction bases numbered 13, after V lost 1 base and J lost 4 bases. Germline V gene data show CDR1 as LNHDA and CDR2 as SQIVND (reference sequence). CDR3 length: 18 residues. CDR3 in amino acids: CASSIGPKRGLLYNEQFF. As DNA, the CDR3 is TGTGCCAGTAGTATAGGCCCCAAGCGGGGACTATTATACAATGAGCAGTTCTTC.

The chain couples TRBV10-3 to TRBJ2-3, with a possible D match to TRBD2 (5 bases). Per the germline V gene, CDR1 is ENHRY and CDR2 is SYGVKD. This CDR3 comprises 12 residues. Trimming removed 9 bases from V and 6 bases from J, with 13 bases in between. CDR3 loop: CAIRGSGDTQYF. The CDR3 DNA is TGTGCCATACGAGGTTCGGGGGATACGCAGTATTTT.

The V call is TRBV9, the J call TRBJ1-5, with D uncertain. This CDR3 has 16 residues. CDR1 and CDR2 from the germline V gene are SGDLS and YYNGEE. V was cut by 4 bases and J by 3 bases, with 17 bases left in between. CDR3 in DNA: TGTGCCAGCAGCCCCGACCCCGGGAGCTCCAATCAGCCCCAGCATTTT. Amino acid sequence: CASSPDPGSSNQPQHF.

The chain uses TRBV7-2 and TRBJ1-6; possibly TRBD1 for D (5 bases). The CDR3 contains 14 residues. With 2 bases removed from V and 5 bases from J, the gap between germline ends came to 7 bases. Germline assignment: CDR1 SGHTA and CDR2 FQGNSA. The CDR3 is CASSLTGNNSPLHF. CDR3 DNA: TGTGCCAGCAGCTTAACAGGCAATAATTCACCCCTCCACTTT.

The chain joins TRBV5-1 to TRBJ1-2; D is perhaps TRBD1 (6 bases). The CDR3 loop spans 13 amino acids. Germline values: CDR1 SGHRS, CDR2 YFSETQ. V lost 1 base and J 6 bases, leaving 10 bases between the germline ends. The CDR3 loop reads CASSLSGQNGYTF. Here the CDR3 DNA reads TGCGCCAGCAGCTTGAGTGGACAGAATGGCTACACCTTC.

This clone was detected once. This chain connects TRBV6-5 to TRBJ2-5; D gene uncertain. TRBJ2-7 explains the end of the DNA better; the J call may be wrong. This CDR3 region has 13 residues. Per germline, CDR1 MNHEY and CDR2 SVGAGI. The DNA of the CDR3 is TGTGCCAGCAGTTATCTCAGGTACCACGAGCAGTACTTC. Protein sequence: CASSYLRYHEQYF.

This clone came up a few times. J is TRBJ2-5 and V is TRBV5-6, with 11 nucleotides matching TRBD2. The CDR3 length is 19 residues. V lost 6 bases and J lost 0; bases outside the gene matches: 16. The V gene's germline CDR1 is SGHDT and CDR2 YYEEEE. The CDR3 bases are TGTGCCAGCACTACCGGAACTAGCGGGGGACACCCGTACCAAGAGACCCAGTACTTC. Translated, it gives CASTTGTSGGHPYQETQYF.

The chain has TRBV11-1 and TRBJ1-2; TRBD1 matches at 10 bases. The CDR3 length is 16 residues. Germline assignment: CDR1 SGHAT and CDR2 FQDESV (reference sequence). Losses at the gene ends were 2 bases for V and 7 bases for J; bases not matched to a gene: 10. The CDR3, as DNA: TGTGCCAGCAGCTTAAGGCGGACAGGGGGGACCTCTGGCTACACCTTC. Amino acids: CASSLRRTGGTSGYTF.

The J gene is TRBJ2-2, the V gene TRBV7-2, with 9 bases lining up with TRBD2. The CDR3 is 13 residues long. Germline assignment: CDR1 SGHTA and CDR2 FQGNSA. J gave up 8 bases and V 6 bases, and 4 bases lay outside the gene matches. The CDR3 DNA follows: TGTGCCAGCAGGGCTAGCGGGGAGGGGGAGCTGTTTTTT. Translation: CASRASGEGELFF.